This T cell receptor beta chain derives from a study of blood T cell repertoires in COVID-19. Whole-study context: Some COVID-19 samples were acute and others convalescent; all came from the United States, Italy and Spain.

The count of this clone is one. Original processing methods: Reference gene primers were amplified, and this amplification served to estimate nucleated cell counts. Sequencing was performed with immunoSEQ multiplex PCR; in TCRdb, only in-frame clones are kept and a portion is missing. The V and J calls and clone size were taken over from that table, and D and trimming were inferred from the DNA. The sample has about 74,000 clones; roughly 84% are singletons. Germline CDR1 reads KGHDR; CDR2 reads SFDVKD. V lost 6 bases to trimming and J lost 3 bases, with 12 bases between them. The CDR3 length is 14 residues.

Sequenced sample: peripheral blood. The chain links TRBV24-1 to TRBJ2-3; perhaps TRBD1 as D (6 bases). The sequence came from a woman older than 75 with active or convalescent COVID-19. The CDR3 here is CATSRDTITDTQYF. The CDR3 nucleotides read TGTGCCACCAGTCGGGACACTATTACAGATACGCAGTATTTT.